What follows are 29 T cell receptor beta chains derived from one specimen sequenced in a study of identical twins. TCRdb called the 5' RACE reads again in MiXCR, with one record for every CDR3 protein. The table shows approximately 240,000 distinct CDR3 sequences, with roughly an eighth occurring only once. The specimen sequenced was memory (CD45RO+) T cells sorted from blood. These TCRs come from a woman aged 18-35 years in good health.

This chain connects TRBV20-1 to TRBJ2-5, with 13 bases matching TRBD2. CDR1 and CDR2 (germline): DFQATT, SNEGSKA (reference sequence). This CDR3 region has 16 residues. With 5 bases clipped from V and 5 bases from J, the junction kept 11 bases outside the gene matches. CDR3 protein: CSAAGLAGAAIETQYF. The CDR3 DNA reads as TGCAGTGCTGCTGGACTAGCGGGGGCCGCGATTGAGACCCAGTACTTC.

Concerning this clonotype: At one boundary the junction diverges from the germline segment, which might be a read error. The gene calls are TRBV6-6 and TRBJ2-1; 7 nucleotides agree with TRBD1. Germline V gives CDR1 MNHNY, CDR2 SVGAGI (reference sequence). This CDR3 is 13 amino acids long. CDR3 sequence (DNA): TGTGCCAGCACCCCCGGGACAGACAATGCGCAGTTCTTC. This sequence encodes CASTPGTDNAQFF.

The chain employs TRBV4-3 and TRBJ2-7, with 7 bases lining up with TRBD2. Per germline, CDR1 LGHNA and CDR2 YSLEER. This CDR3 comprises 16 residues. Trimming removed 0 bases from V and 6 bases from J; junction bases left unmatched: 11. CDR3 DNA sequence: TGCGCCAGCAGCCAAGATTTACGGGGGAGGGCCCGCGAGCAGTACTTC. This gives the protein CASSQDLRGRAREQYF.

Many counts were recorded for this clonotype. The gene calls are TRBV12-3 or TRBV12-4 and TRBJ1-4, with TRBD1 matching over 8 bases. The ends lost 6 bases at V and 4 bases at J; junction bases unmatched: 7. The CDR3 runs 15 residues. DNA for the CDR3: TGTGCCAGCAGGCACAGACAGGGGTTTAATGAAAAACTGTTTTTT. Translation: CASRHRQGFNEKLFF.

The chain recombines TRBV30 with TRBJ1-1; D call uncertain. The germline V gene has CDR1 GTSNPN and CDR2 SVGIG (reference sequence). This CDR3 comprises 13 residues. Trimming removed 1 base from V and 5 bases from J, with 11 bases in between. The CDR3 nucleotides read TGTGCCTGGAGTGGAGGCACGGGGACTGAAGCTTTCTTT. Amino acids: CAWSGGTGTEAFF.

In this sample, this clonotype turned up many times. The genes are TRBV29-1 and TRBJ2-7, with a weak D call TRBD2 (6 bases). The CDR3 length is 11 residues. Trimming cost V 7 bases and J 6 bases, with 13 bases left between them. Germline V gene data show CDR1 as SQVTM and CDR2 as ANQGSEA. The CDR3 here is CSAELASEQYF. The CDR3 DNA reads as TGCAGCGCAGAGCTAGCGAGCGAGCAGTACTTC.

This clonotype was observed at least ten times. V usage is TRBV29-1 and J usage is TRBJ2-3; possibly TRBD1 for D (6 bases). The ends were cut back, 6 bases at V and 2 bases at J, with 18 bases in the middle. The CDR3 length is 15 residues. The germline gives CDR1 SQVTM, CDR2 ANQGSEA. For the CDR3, the DNA is TGCAGCGTAGAACCGGTGGACAGCCTCACAGATACGCAGTATTTT. It is translated as CSVEPVDSLTDTQYF.

This clonotype was seen a handful of times. The rearrangement links TRBV12-3 or TRBV12-4 to TRBJ1-2; D call uncertain. The ends were cut back, 4 bases at V and 1 base at J, with 16 bases in the middle. The length of the CDR3 is 16 residues. This chain's CDR3 is CASSSRILLNNYGYTF. The CDR3, as DNA: TGTGCCAGCAGTTCTCGGATCTTATTAAATAACTATGGCTACACCTTC.

This rearrangement joins TRBV12-3 or TRBV12-4 to TRBJ1-5; the D gene is possibly TRBD1 (5 bases). The CDR3 runs 15 residues. The V and J ends lost 5 bases and 0 bases respectively, with 11 bases between them. The CDR3 sequence: CASSAQGDSNQPQHF. CDR3 sequence (DNA): TGTGCCAGCAGTGCTCAGGGAGATAGCAATCAGCCCCAGCATTTT.

The table lists this clonotype with a few counts. The J gene is TRBJ2-3, the V gene TRBV29-1; D remains ambiguous. Deletions cut 4 bases from V and 2 bases from J, with 7 bases between. This CDR3 has 12 amino acids. CDR1 and CDR2 from the germline V gene are SQVTM and ANQGSEA. The CDR3 reads CSVVTDTDTQYF. CDR3 sequence (DNA): TGCAGCGTTGTTACTGACACAGATACGCAGTATTTT.

The chain combines TRBV18 with TRBJ2-1; D possibly corresponds to TRBD1 (6 bases). The germline V gene has CDR1 KGHSH and CDR2 LQKENI. The CDR3 runs 16 residues. Trimming took off 3 bases at V and 5 bases at J, with 17 bases between the two ends. The CDR3 DNA follows: TGTGCCAGCTCACCTCTAACAGGGTTGGGAGACAATGAGCAGTTCTTC. This codes for CASSPLTGLGDNEQFF.

This clonotype has more than one count but fewer than ten. The chain couples TRBV7-2 to TRBJ2-7; D uncertain. The CDR3 has 13 residues. CDR1 is SGHTA, CDR2 FQGNSA, per germline. With 1 base removed from V and 3 bases from J, the gap between germline ends came to 7 bases. CDR3 residues: CASSLDADYEQYF. The CDR3 DNA reads TGTGCCAGCAGCTTAGACGCGGACTACGAGCAGTACTTC. The full variable domain, rest sourced from reference TRBV7-2 and TRBJ2-7, is GAGVSQSPSNKVTEKGKDVELRCDPISGHTALYWYRQSLGQGLEFLIYFQGNSAPDKSGLPSDRFSAERTGGSVSTLTIQRTQQEDSAVYLCASSLDADYEQYFGPGTRLTVT.

This clonotype was detected only a few times. The chain couples TRBV20-1 to TRBJ2-3; 8 nucleotides line up with TRBD1. With 3 bases clipped from V and 5 bases from J, the junction kept 10 bases outside the gene matches. This CDR3 is built from 15 residues. The V gene's germline CDR1 is DFQATT and CDR2 SNEGSKA (reference sequence). The CDR3 sequence is CSARSGGSWGDTQYF. CDR3 nucleotide sequence: TGCAGTGCTAGGTCAGGGGGCTCTTGGGGAGATACGCAGTATTTT.

The rearrangement uses TRBV7-2 and TRBJ2-1; 8 nucleotides line up with TRBD1. Germline V lookup: CDR1 SGHTA, CDR2 FQGNSA. The length of the CDR3 is 14 residues. Losses at the gene ends were 4 bases for V and 5 bases for J; bases not matched to a gene: 4. The CDR3: CASSWGTGHNEQFF. For the CDR3, the DNA is TGTGCCAGCAGCTGGGGGACAGGCCACAATGAGCAGTTCTTC. Variable domain in full (rest from reference TRBV7-2 and TRBJ2-1): GAGVSQSPSNKVTEKGKDVELRCDPISGHTALYWYRQSLGQGLEFLIYFQGNSAPDKSGLPSDRFSAERTGGSVSTLTIQRTQQEDSAVYLCASSWGTGHNEQFFGPGTRLTVL.

The chain combines TRBV9 with TRBJ2-3, with 8 bases identical to TRBD1. This CDR3 has 16 amino acids. The germline CDR1 and CDR2 sequences are SGDLS and YYNGEE. Trimming took 2 bases from V and 0 from J; bases not matched to a gene: 5. The CDR3 here is CASSVERQGSTDTQYF. The DNA of the CDR3 is TGTGCCAGCAGCGTTGAGAGACAGGGGAGCACAGATACGCAGTATTTT. Looking up the rest from reference TRBV9 and TRBJ2-3 gives the full variable domain: DSGVTQTPKHLITATGQRVTLRCSPRSGDLSVYWYQQSLDQGLQFLIQYYNGEERAKGNILERFSAQQFPDLHSELNLSSLELGDSALYFCASSVERQGSTDTQYFGPGTRLTVL.

This chain links TRBV10-3 with TRBJ2-3; D is ambiguous. The CDR3 has 14 residues. Trimming pared 7 bases from V and 4 bases from J, leaving 15 bases between. CDR1 is ENHRY, CDR2 SYGVKD, per germline. The CDR3: CAITRSQNPDTQYF. CDR3 in DNA: TGTGCCATCACCCGGTCCCAAAACCCAGATACGCAGTATTTT.

This clonotype came up many times. This chain joins TRBV2 and TRBJ1-2; no clear D. The CDR3 is made up of 13 amino acids. Trimming removed 2 bases at V and 5 bases at J, with 9 bases between. Germline V gene data show CDR1 as SNHLY and CDR2 as FYNNEI. The CDR3: CASSEIRLYGYTF. Here the CDR3 DNA reads TGTGCCAGCAGTGAAATACGCTTATATGGCTACACCTTC.

This clonotype was seen only a few times. The rearrangement uses TRBV2 and TRBJ2-7, with D possibly TRBD2 on 6 matching bases. V dropped 7 bases and J dropped 2 bases, with 9 bases sitting between them. Germline V gene lookup returns CDR1 SNHLY and CDR2 FYNNEI. The length of the CDR3 is 12 residues. For the CDR3, the DNA is TGTGCCAGCAATACGGGAGCCTACGAGCAGTACTTC. Translating gives CASNTGAYEQYF.

This clonotype occurred a few times. The chain uses TRBV20-1 and TRBJ1-4; no reliable D call. The V end was cut by 5 bases, the J end by 10 bases, with 11 bases between. The germline CDR1 and CDR2 sequences are DFQATT and SNEGSKA (reference sequence). This CDR3 has 11 residues. This chain's CDR3 is CSAYYEGKLFF. Written as DNA, the CDR3 is TGCAGTGCTTATTACGAAGGAAAACTGTTTTTT.

This clonotype was seen many times. V gene TRBV15 combines with J gene TRBJ2-1; 8 bases fit TRBD2. This CDR3 contains 15 residues. With 0 bases clipped from V and 3 bases from J, the junction kept 1 base outside the gene matches. Germline loops: CDR1 LNHNV, CDR2 YYDKDF (reference sequence). Here the CDR3 reads CATSREAGDYNEQFF. In DNA form, the CDR3 reads TGTGCCACCAGCAGAGAAGCGGGAGACTACAATGAGCAGTTCTTC. Based on the CDR3 plus reference TRBV15 and TRBJ2-1, the full variable domain is DAMVIQNPRYQVTQFGKPVTLSCSQTLNHNVMYWYQQKSSQAPKLLFHYYDKDFNNEADTPDNFQSRRPNTSFCFLDIRSPGLGDTAMYLCATSREAGDYNEQFFGPGTRLTVL.

At least ten counts were recorded for this clonotype. The rearrangement joins TRBV27 to TRBJ2-7, with D maybe TRBD2 (6 bases). The CDR3 is made up of 14 amino acids. Trimming pared 3 bases from V and 2 bases from J, leaving 11 bases between. Germline values: CDR1 MNHEY, CDR2 SMNVEV (reference sequence). CDR3 sequence reads: CASSFSRGAYEQYF. The CDR3 coding sequence is TGTGCCAGCAGTTTTAGCCGCGGGGCCTACGAGCAGTACTTC.

This clonotype came up a few times. The CDR3 nucleotides read TGCAGTGCTAAGCATAGCGGGGAATCTTGGGAGACCCAGTACTTC. Amino acid sequence: CSAKHSGESWETQYF. The chain combines TRBV20-1 with TRBJ2-5; 8 bases match TRBD2. With V trimmed by 4 bases and J by 5 bases, 12 bases remained unmatched. This CDR3 has 15 residues. Looked up from germline, CDR1 is DFQATT and CDR2 is SNEGSKA (reference sequence).

V and J are TRBV3-1 and TRBJ1-2; D remains unclear. Trimming took 1 base from V and 4 from J, leaving 10 bases between them. This CDR3 is 14 amino acids long. CDR1 is LGHDT, CDR2 YNNKEL, per germline (reference sequence). The CDR3 DNA reads TGTGCCAGCAGCCAAGGTTCAGCGCCCTATGGCTACACCTTC. Amino acid sequence: CASSQGSAPYGYTF. The variable domain in full, with the rest retrieved from reference TRBV3-1 and TRBJ1-2, is DTAVSQTPKYLVTQMGNDKSIKCEQNLGHDTMYWYKQDSKKFLKIMFSYNNKELIINETVPNRFSPKSPDKAHLNLHINSLELGDSAVYFCASSQGSAPYGYTFGSGTRLTVV.

The chain links TRBV15 to TRBJ1-5, with D uncertain. This CDR3 has 13 amino acids. Trimming pared 5 bases from V and 6 bases from J, leaving 11 bases between. CDR1 LNHNV and CDR2 YYDKDF come from the germline V gene (reference sequence). CDR3 bases: TGTGCCACCAGCTTTCGATTCGGTCAGCCCCAGCATTTT. Protein: CATSFRFGQPQHF.

The chain uses TRBV7-2 and TRBJ2-7; D ambiguous. This CDR3 region has 16 residues. Per the germline V gene, CDR1 is SGHTA and CDR2 is FQGNSA. Trimming took off 1 base at V and 0 bases at J, with 13 bases between the two ends. The CDR3: CASSLGMTYGSYEQYF. The CDR3 bases are TGTGCCAGCAGCTTAGGGATGACTTACGGCTCCTACGAGCAGTACTTC.

The CDR3 coding sequence is TGTGCCAGCAGCCTCCGGACGGGCCCGCAAGAGACCCAGTACTTC. Translating it yields CASSLRTGPQETQYF. V is TRBV7-9 and J is TRBJ2-5; D gene unclear. The germline CDR1 and CDR2 sequences are SEHNR and FQNEAQ (reference sequence). The CDR3 has 15 amino acids. V lost 5 bases and J lost 2, with 15 bases in between.

J is TRBJ2-5 and V is TRBV24-1; 7 bases are a match to TRBD1. This CDR3 region has 13 residues. Germline V gene lookup returns CDR1 KGHDR and CDR2 SFDVKD. V lost 2 bases, J lost 4 bases, and 0 bases stayed unmatched. CDR3 in amino acids: CATSDYRGETQYF. As DNA, the CDR3 is TGTGCCACCAGTGATTACAGGGGAGAGACCCAGTACTTC.

V and J are TRBV7-2 and TRBJ2-2; no clear D. The CDR3 is 16 amino acids. CDR1 is SGHTA, CDR2 FQGNSA, per germline. Trimming took 1 base from V and 1 from J, leaving 10 bases between them. This CDR3 reads CASSLEAGRNTGELFF. The DNA of the CDR3 is TGTGCCAGCAGCTTAGAGGCCGGAAGGAACACCGGGGAGCTGTTTTTT.

The chain combines TRBV9 with TRBJ2-5; D remains unclear. Germline CDR1 SGDLS, CDR2 YYNGEE. CDR3 size: 14 residues. The V end was cut by 9 bases, the J end by 4 bases, with 19 bases between. CDR3 sequence (DNA): TGTGCCACCCATCCACCGGGCTCCGGAGAGACCCAGTACTTC. This codes for CATHPPGSGETQYF.